This section outlines one T cell receptor beta chain sequence together with its context. Its antigen remains unknown. The data derive from a study of memory B cells and T cells in multiple sclerosis. Assay: immunoSEQ multiplex PCR; the TCRdb copy retains only in-frame clones and omits some. Of about 32,000 clones listed, around 86% are singletons. Separate sequencing covered autoproliferating (CFSE-dim) and non-proliferating (CFSE-high) T cells from stimulus-free culture. Cultures began with roughly 49 million CFSE-labeled PBMCs, unstimulated for roughly 7 days, with replicate wells pooled. CFSE at about 0.5 uM labeled the PBMCs, which were then cultured unstimulated. Germline V gene lookup returns CDR1 SGDLS and CDR2 YYNGEE. V was clipped by 4 bases and J by 4 bases, with 5 bases between them. The CDR3 loop spans 12 amino acids.

This TCR was sampled from a human donor with multiple sclerosis. This chain connects TRBV9 to TRBJ2-2; unclear D gene. The sample taken for sequencing was PBMCs from blood kept in culture. The CDR3 nucleotides read TGTGCCAGCAGCAGACGCACCGGGGAGCTGTTTTTT. This encodes CASSRRTGELFF.